One and the same sample provided the 14 T cell receptor beta chains below, sequenced in a study of blood T cell repertoires in COVID-19. Method: immunoSEQ multiplex PCR; TCRdb's copy keeps in-frame clones and lacks some. The profile shows tens of thousands of clones, over 75% of them singletons. The sample taken for sequencing was peripheral blood. Receptors originate from a human donor in a cohort sampled during active COVID-19.

The chain employs TRBV5-5 and TRBJ1-5, with TRBD1 identical over 8 bases. Trimming took 4 bases from V and 2 from J; bases not matched to a gene: 11. The germline CDR1 and CDR2 sequences are SGHKS and YYEKEE (reference sequence). The CDR3 is made up of 17 amino acids. The CDR3 loop is CASSVEGTGHRNQPQHF. The DNA of the CDR3 is TGTGCCAGCAGCGTAGAAGGGACAGGCCATCGCAATCAGCCCCAGCATTTT.

A single count supports this clone. V gene TRBV5-4 combines with J gene TRBJ2-3; D remains ambiguous. V was clipped by 4 bases and J by 5 bases, with 14 bases between them. The V gene's germline CDR1 is SGHNT and CDR2 YYREEE (reference sequence). The length of the CDR3 is 14 residues. The CDR3 region has the DNA TGTGCCAGCAGCGCCGAGACTTACTTAGATACGCAGTATTTT. Its translation: CASSAETYLDTQYF.

This CDR3 is CASSEISPRGTEAFF. The CDR3 DNA reads as TGTGCCAGCAGTGAAATCTCTCCCCGGGGGACTGAAGCTTTCTTT. The chain combines TRBV6-1 with TRBJ1-1, with D maybe TRBD1 (5 bases). V was trimmed by 2 bases and J by 5 bases, leaving 15 bases between them. This CDR3 contains 15 residues. CDR1 and CDR2 from the germline V gene are MNHNS and SASEGT.

V gene TRBV7-9 combines with J gene TRBJ2-5; TRBD2 aligns across 9 bases. The CDR3 loop spans 14 amino acids. The V segment lost 5 bases and the J segment 4 bases; nucleotides outside the gene matches: 5. CDR1 is SEHNR, CDR2 FQNEAQ, per germline (reference sequence). The CDR3 loop reads CASSTRGGPETQYF. The DNA of the CDR3 is TGTGCCAGCAGCACGCGGGGGGGCCCAGAGACCCAGTACTTC.

The V and J genes are TRBV15 and TRBJ2-1, with 7 bases matching TRBD2. Germline V gene sequence: CDR1 LNHNV, CDR2 YYDKDF (reference sequence). The J segment lost 4 bases and the V segment lost 0 bases, leaving 15 bases of the junction unmatched. The CDR3 consists of 19 residues. The CDR3 region is CATSREAPNRGGGYNEQFF. CDR3 in DNA: TGTGCCACCAGCAGAGAGGCCCCTAATCGTGGCGGGGGATACAATGAGCAGTTCTTC.

CDR3 amino acids: CASSNLGQTNYGYTF. Written as DNA, the CDR3 is TGTGCCAGTAGTAATCTTGGGCAGACCAACTATGGCTACACCTTC. The chain recombines TRBV19 with TRBJ1-2; no reliable D call. The V and J ends lost 4 bases and 2 bases respectively, with 14 bases between them. CDR3 length: 15 amino acids. CDR1 is LNHDA and CDR2 is SQIVND in the germline V gene (reference sequence). The variable domain in full, with the rest retrieved from reference TRBV19 and TRBJ1-2, is DGGITQSPKYLFRKEGQNVTLSCEQNLNHDAMYWYRQDPGQGLRLIYYSQIVNDFQKGDIAEGYSVSREKKESFPLTVTSAQKNPTAFYLCASSNLGQTNYGYTFGSGTRLTVV.

The J gene is TRBJ2-2, the V gene TRBV5-1; 8 bases line up with TRBD2. Germline CDR1 is SGHRS and CDR2 is YFSETQ. J gave up 0 bases and V 4 bases, and 5 bases lay outside the gene matches. The CDR3 runs to 16 residues. The CDR3 sequence is CASSLGGRPNTGELFF. CDR3 coding DNA: TGCGCCAGCAGCCTGGGCGGGAGGCCGAACACCGGGGAGCTGTTTTTT. The entire variable domain, with the rest obtained from reference TRBV5-1 and TRBJ2-2, is as follows: KAGVTQTPRYLIKTRGQQVTLSCSPISGHRSVSWYQQTPGQGLQFLFEYFSETQRNKGNFPGRFSGRQFSNSRSEMNVSTLELGDSALYLCASSLGGRPNTGELFFGEGSRLTVL.

The V gene is TRBV2, the J gene TRBJ2-5; 9 nucleotides agree with TRBD1. This CDR3 comprises 13 residues. V was pared by 6 bases and J by 10 bases, with 9 bases of the junction left unmatched. Germline-derived CDR1 and CDR2 are SNHLY and FYNNEI. CDR3 region: CASSGERTGDQYF. CDR3 nucleotides: TGTGCCAGCAGCGGAGAGAGGACAGGGGACCAGTACTTC.

J is TRBJ2-2 and V is TRBV2; D is uncertain. The V and J ends lost 5 bases and 1 base respectively, with 5 bases between them. CDR1 is SNHLY, CDR2 FYNNEI, per germline. The CDR3 loop spans 13 amino acids. As DNA, the CDR3 is TGTGCCAGCAGTTCCTGGAACACCGGGGAGCTGTTTTTT. Protein: CASSSWNTGELFF.

V gene TRBV11-3 combines with J gene TRBJ2-5; the D gene is possibly TRBD2 (5 bases). The ends were cut back, 1 base at V and 0 bases at J, with 6 bases in the middle. The germline V gene has CDR1 SGHNT and CDR2 YENEEA. The CDR3 totals 14 residues. CDR3 DNA: TGTGCCAGCAGCTTAGGCGGGTACCAAGAGACCCAGTACTTC. Translating it yields CASSLGGYQETQYF.

The count of this clone is one. J is TRBJ1-3 and V is TRBV18; 7 nucleotides agree with TRBD1. CDR3 length equals 15 residues. V dropped 5 bases and J dropped 0; count of bases not matched to a gene: 4. In germline, CDR1 is KGHSH, CDR2 LQKENI. The CDR3 DNA reads as TGTGCCAGCTCATCGCCAGGGGGCTCTGGAAACACCATATATTTT. As protein: CASSSPGGSGNTIYF.

This sequence joins TRBV10-1 and TRBJ2-3, with 7 bases fitting TRBD1. Germline assignment: CDR1 WNHNN and CDR2 SYGVQD (reference sequence). After removal of 2 bases from V and 4 bases from J, the junction contained 9 bases not matched to a gene. The CDR3 runs to 16 residues. CDR3 DNA sequence: TGCGCCAGCAGTGAGGCGGACAGGCCTAGTGCAGATACGCAGTATTTT. The encoded protein is CASSEADRPSADTQYF.

The chain joins TRBV18 to TRBJ2-6; no clear D. Trimming stripped 2 bases from V and 0 bases from J, with 8 bases between. Looked up from germline, CDR1 is KGHSH and CDR2 is LQKENI. The CDR3 runs to 16 residues. The CDR3 here is CASSPIAGSGANVLTF. In nucleotides, the CDR3 is TGTGCCAGCTCACCAATTGCCGGCTCTGGGGCCAACGTCCTGACTTTC.

The V call is TRBV18, the J call TRBJ2-3; D might be TRBD1 (5 bases). Trimming removed 6 bases from V and 5 bases from J, with 9 bases in between. The CDR3 extends over 12 amino acids. Germline V gene sequence: CDR1 KGHSH, CDR2 LQKENI. The chain's CDR3 is CASSLQGDTQYF. The CDR3 nucleotides are TGTGCCAGCTCGCTCCAGGGAGATACGCAGTATTTT.